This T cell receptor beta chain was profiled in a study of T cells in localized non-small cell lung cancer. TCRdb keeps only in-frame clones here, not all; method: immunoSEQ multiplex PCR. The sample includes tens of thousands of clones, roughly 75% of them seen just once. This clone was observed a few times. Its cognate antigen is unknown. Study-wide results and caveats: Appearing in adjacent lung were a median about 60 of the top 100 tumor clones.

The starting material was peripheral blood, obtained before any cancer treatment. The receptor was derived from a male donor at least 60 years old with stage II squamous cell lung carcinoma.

The CDR3: CASSLDPQPNTEAFF. The CDR3 nucleotides are TGTGCCAGCAGCTTAGACCCACAGCCGAACACTGAAGCTTTCTTT. The gene calls are TRBV7-9 and TRBJ1-1; D is unresolved. Germline lookup yields CDR1 SEHNR and CDR2 FQNEAQ (reference sequence). Trimming took 1 base from V and 1 from J, leaving 10 bases between them. This CDR3 is built from 15 residues.